A single sample is the source of the 19 T cell receptor beta chains below, sequenced in a study of OX40 agonist ivuxolimab in advanced cancers. Profiling relied on immunoSEQ multiplex PCR, and the TCRdb table lists in-frame clones only, not all of them. The table records around 76,000 clones, about 82% of them present only once. Material: CD4+ or CD8+ T cells sorted from blood, obtained in a trial of the OX40 agonist ivuxolimab. The source is an adult with an advanced solid tumor such as melanoma, head and neck, liver or kidney cancer.

The chain links TRBV6-5 to TRBJ2-7, with 8 bases identical to TRBD1. The CDR3 consists of 15 residues. Germline CDR1 is MNHEY and CDR2 is SVGAGI. With V trimmed by 4 bases and J by 2 bases, 7 bases remained unmatched. The CDR3 DNA sequence: TGTGCCAGCAGTTCGGACAGGGAACGAGCCTACGAGCAGTACTTC. Its protein is CASSSDRERAYEQYF.

The chain couples TRBV5-6 to TRBJ1-2, with a tentative D call TRBD1 (6 bases). Germline assignment: CDR1 SGHDT and CDR2 YYEEEE. The V end was cut by 0 bases, the J end by 8 bases, with 11 bases between. The CDR3 length is 13 residues. The CDR3 coding sequence is TGTGCCAGCAGCTTGGACAGGGTTTACGGCTACACCTTC. This gives the protein CASSLDRVYGYTF.

The chain uses TRBV7-2 and TRBJ2-3; no clear D. The CDR3 has 12 residues. Per germline, CDR1 SGHTA and CDR2 FQGNSA. The V gene lost 1 base and the J gene lost 4 bases, with 3 bases spanning the gap. CDR3 in amino acids: CASSLGPDTQYF. The CDR3 region has the DNA TGTGCCAGCAGCTTAGGCCCAGATACGCAGTATTTT.

The V gene is TRBV7-2, the J gene TRBJ1-2; D possibly corresponds to TRBD1 (6 bases). The germline gives CDR1 SGHTA, CDR2 FQGNSA. This CDR3 spans 14 amino acids. V was pared by 5 bases and J by 6 bases, with 16 bases between. CDR3 loop: CASSLQTGPHGYTF. In DNA, the CDR3 is TGTGCCAGCAGCCTACAGACAGGACCCCATGGCTACACCTTC.

CDR3 sequence: CASSYSLENTIYF. CDR3 coding DNA: TGTGCCAGCAGCTACTCACTCGAGAACACCATATATTTT. The chain employs TRBV7-8 and TRBJ1-3; D is unresolved. Trimming took 4 bases from V and 7 from J, leaving 11 bases between them. Germline V gene data show CDR1 as SGHVS and CDR2 as FQNEAQ. The CDR3 spans 13 residues.

This clone was seen only once. The CDR3 sequence is CATRGQGVTGELFF. For the CDR3, the DNA is TGTGCCACTAGAGGACAGGGGGTTACCGGGGAGCTGTTTTTT. This chain links TRBV19 with TRBJ2-2; 10 nucleotides match TRBD1. With 10 bases clipped from V and 5 bases from J, the junction kept 7 bases outside the gene matches. In germline, CDR1 is LNHDA, CDR2 SQIVND (reference sequence). CDR3 length equals 14 residues. The full variable domain, its missing parts supplied by reference TRBV19 and TRBJ2-2, is DGGITQSPKYLFRKEGQNVTLSCEQNLNHDAMYWYRQDPGQGLRLIYYSQIVNDFQKGDIAEGYSVSREKKESFPLTVTSAQKNPTAFYLCATRGQGVTGELFFGEGSRLTVL.

J is TRBJ2-3 and V is TRBV7-3; 8 bases match TRBD2. There are 16 residues in the CDR3. CDR1 is SGHTA and CDR2 is FQGTGA in the germline V gene. V gave up 2 bases and J gave up 0 bases; unmatched junction bases: 4. The CDR3: CASSLAASGSTDTQYF. CDR3 in DNA: TGTGCCAGCAGCTTAGCTGCTAGCGGGAGCACAGATACGCAGTATTTT.

The genes are TRBV7-2 and TRBJ1-1, with D unclear. The CDR3 loop spans 14 amino acids. Per the germline V gene, CDR1 is SGHTA and CDR2 is FQGNSA. V was trimmed by 5 bases and J by 3 bases, leaving 13 bases between them. The CDR3 DNA sequence: TGTGCCAGCAGCCCCTCGGACGGGGACACTGAAGCTTTCTTT. Its protein is CASSPSDGDTEAFF.

The chain links TRBV7-2 to TRBJ2-5, with a tentative D call TRBD2 (5 bases). V was clipped by 5 bases and J by 5 bases, with 15 bases between them. Germline V gene sequence: CDR1 SGHTA, CDR2 FQGNSA. The CDR3 sequence is 14 residues long. CDR3 residues: CASSGGGSRETQYF. The CDR3 nucleotides read TGTGCCAGCAGCGGCGGCGGGTCTCGGGAGACCCAGTACTTC.

The chain recombines TRBV7-2 with TRBJ2-5; 11 bases fit TRBD2. The V segment lost 5 bases and the J segment 3 bases; nucleotides outside the gene matches: 5. The germline gives CDR1 SGHTA, CDR2 FQGNSA. This CDR3 comprises 15 residues. CDR3 loop: CASSALLAGEETQYF. The CDR3 bases are TGTGCCAGCAGCGCTCTACTAGCGGGGGAAGAGACCCAGTACTTC.

This chain links TRBV2 with TRBJ2-1; D is unresolved. The CDR3 has 14 amino acids. The germline gives CDR1 SNHLY, CDR2 FYNNEI. The V gene lost 1 base and the J gene lost 6 bases, with 10 bases spanning the gap. CDR3 protein: CASSEGSTTNEQFF. In DNA form, the CDR3 reads TGTGCCAGCAGTGAAGGGAGTACGACCAATGAGCAGTTCTTC.

The chain uses TRBV7-9 and TRBJ2-5; unclear D gene. This CDR3 comprises 13 residues. V lost 1 base to trimming and J lost 7 bases, with 10 bases between them. Germline CDR1 is SEHNR and CDR2 is FQNEAQ (reference sequence). The CDR3 protein is CASSLEPSGTQYF. CDR3 bases: TGTGCCAGCAGCTTAGAACCATCCGGGACCCAGTACTTC.

V usage is TRBV5-4 and J usage is TRBJ2-3; no definite D call. The CDR3 is 12 residues long. Germline V lookup: CDR1 SGHNT, CDR2 YYREEE (reference sequence). The V end was cut by 0 bases, the J end by 4 bases, with 3 bases between. The DNA for the CDR3 is TGTGCCAGCAGCTTGGTATCAGATACGCAGTATTTT. As protein: CASSLVSDTQYF.

This rearrangement joins TRBV5-1 to TRBJ2-5; unclear D gene. Germline values: CDR1 SGHRS, CDR2 YFSETQ. The CDR3 contains 14 residues. Trimming left V 6 bases short and J 2 bases short, with 14 bases between. CDR3 DNA: TGCGCCAGCACCCCGACCCCAGCTCAAGAGACCCAGTACTTC. Amino acid sequence: CASTPTPAQETQYF.

This clone was seen a few times. The V and J genes are TRBV30 and TRBJ1-1, with D possibly being TRBD1 (5 bases). This CDR3 is 16 amino acids long. V was cut by 0 bases and J by 5 bases, with 19 bases left in between. The germline V gene has CDR1 GTSNPN and CDR2 SVGIG (reference sequence). As DNA, the CDR3 is TGTGCCTGGAGTGTACTTACAGGCGCCCGTAGGACTGAAGCTTTCTTT. Its translation: CAWSVLTGARRTEAFF. Using reference TRBV30 and TRBJ1-1 for the parts outside the CDR3, the full variable domain is SQTIHQWPATLVQPVGSPLSLECTVEGTSNPNLYWYRQAAGRGLQLLFYSVGIGQISSEVPQNLSASRPQDRQFILSSKKLLLSDSGFYLCAWSVLTGARRTEAFFGQGTRLTVV.

V is TRBV6-5 and J is TRBJ1-6, with 7 positions matching TRBD1. The CDR3 extends over 15 amino acids. J lost 5 bases, V lost 6 bases, and 7 bases had no gene match. Germline loops: CDR1 MNHEY, CDR2 SVGAGI. DNA of the CDR3: TGTGCCAGCAGATCCGGGACAGCAAATAATTCACCCCTCCACTTT. Translated: CASRSGTANNSPLHF.

Comments on this clone: The identical CDR3 is also encoded by other nucleotide sequences in the sample. This chain links TRBV7-2 with TRBJ1-4, with D possibly TRBD1 on 5 matching bases. V was shortened by 4 bases and J by 8 bases, with 11 bases between the two germline ends. CDR1 is SGHTA, CDR2 FQGNSA, per germline. The CDR3 is 13 amino acids. The CDR3 bases are TGTGCCAGCAGCTCAGGGTGGGGAGAAAAACTGTTTTTT. It is translated as CASSSGWGEKLFF.

The chain is built from TRBV11-2 and TRBJ1-5; D is unresolved. There are 16 residues in the CDR3. V shed 1 base and J shed 6 bases, with 16 bases lying between them. Germline CDR1 is SGHAT and CDR2 is FQNNGV. CDR3 region: CASSLGGAGSGQPQHF. The CDR3 nucleotides read TGTGCCAGCAGCTTAGGAGGTGCCGGGAGTGGTCAGCCCCAGCATTTT. The full variable domain, completed using reference TRBV11-2 and TRBJ1-5, is EAGVAQSPRYKIIEKRQSVAFWCNPISGHATLYWYQQILGQGPKLLIQFQNNGVVDDSQLPKDRFSAERLKGVDSTLKIQPAKLEDSAVYLCASSLGGAGSGQPQHFGDGTRLSIL.

V is TRBV14 and J is TRBJ1-4; D gene ambiguous. V lost 8 bases and J 3 bases, leaving 10 bases between the germline ends. Germline CDR1 and CDR2: SGHDN and FVKESK. This CDR3 region has 13 residues. CDR3 protein: CASSEGANEKLFF. DNA for the CDR3: TGTGCCAGCTCCGAAGGCGCTAATGAAAAACTGTTTTTT.